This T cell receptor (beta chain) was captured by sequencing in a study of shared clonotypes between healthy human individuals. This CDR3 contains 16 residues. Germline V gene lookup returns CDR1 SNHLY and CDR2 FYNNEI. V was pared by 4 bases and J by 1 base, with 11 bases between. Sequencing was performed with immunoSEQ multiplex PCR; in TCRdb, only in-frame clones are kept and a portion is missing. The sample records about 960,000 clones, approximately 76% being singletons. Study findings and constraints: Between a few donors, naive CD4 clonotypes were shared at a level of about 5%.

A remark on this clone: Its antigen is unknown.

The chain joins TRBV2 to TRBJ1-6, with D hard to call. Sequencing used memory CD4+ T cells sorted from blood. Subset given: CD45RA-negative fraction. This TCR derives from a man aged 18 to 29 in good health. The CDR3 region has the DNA TGTGCCAGCAGTGGGACGGGTGGGTCCTATAATTCACCCCTCCACTTT. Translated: CASSGTGGSYNSPLHF.